The clone carrying this T cell receptor (beta chain) was counted only a few times. Its antigen remains unidentified. These data originate in a study of blood T cells in healthy people across ages. A second PCR of about 6 to 11 cycles used a sample-barcoded 5' primer and a J-beta primer mix. The authors tagged each cDNA molecule using a template-switch adaptor with 12 random nucleotides. TCRdb re-analysed the 5' RACE reads in MiXCR, keeping a single row per CDR3 protein. The data contain about a million distinct CDR3 sequences, roughly half of them seen just once; the ten biggest clones take up 20% to 25%. The CDR3 covers 17 residues. Germline V CDR1 and CDR2: MNHNY, SVGAGI (reference sequence). Trimming shortened V by 0 bases and J by 4 bases, and 17 bases separated the two germline ends. Findings and limits, study-wide: Conclusively comparing naive with antigen-experienced cells was impossible with unsorted PBMCs.

Input material: blood. The V gene is TRBV6-6, the J gene TRBJ2-3, with D possibly being TRBD1 (5 bases). This clonotype originated in a woman aged 55-70 years in good health. The CDR3: CASSYSSDVPRADTQYF. DNA of the CDR3: TGTGCCAGCAGTTACTCATCGGACGTACCCAGGGCAGATACGCAGTATTTT.